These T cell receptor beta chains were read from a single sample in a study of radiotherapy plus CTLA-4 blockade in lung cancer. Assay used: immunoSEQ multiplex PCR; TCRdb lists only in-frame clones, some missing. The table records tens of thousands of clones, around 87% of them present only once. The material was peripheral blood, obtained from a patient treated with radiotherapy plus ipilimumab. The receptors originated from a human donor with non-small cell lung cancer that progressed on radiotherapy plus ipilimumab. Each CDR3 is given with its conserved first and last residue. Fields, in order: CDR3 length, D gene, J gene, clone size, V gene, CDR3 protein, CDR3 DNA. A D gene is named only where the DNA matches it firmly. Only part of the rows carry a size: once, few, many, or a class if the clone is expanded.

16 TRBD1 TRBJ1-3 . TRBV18 CASSLGQGAPGNTIYF TGTGCCAGCTCCCTCGGACAGGGAGCACCTGGAAACACCATATATTTT
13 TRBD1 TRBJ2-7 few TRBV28 CASFRQGPYEQYF TGTGCCAGCTTCCGACAGGGGCCCTACGAGCAGTACTTC
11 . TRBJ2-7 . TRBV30 CAWGDSYEQYF TGTGCCTGGGGCGACAGCTACGAGCAGTACTTC
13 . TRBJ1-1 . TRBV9 CASSPTQRGEAFF TGTGCCAGCAGCCCGACCCAACGGGGTGAAGCTTTCTTT
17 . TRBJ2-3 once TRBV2 CASGEGTGYHDTDTQYF TGTGCCAGCGGGGAAGGGACTGGATATCATGACACAGATACGCAGTATTTT
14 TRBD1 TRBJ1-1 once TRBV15 CATSRETGGTEAFF TGTGCCACCAGCAGAGAGACAGGGGGCACTGAAGCTTTCTTT
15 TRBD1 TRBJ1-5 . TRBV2 CASSDDRGGNQPQHF TGTGCCAGCAGTGACGACAGGGGTGGCAATCAGCCCCAGCATTTT
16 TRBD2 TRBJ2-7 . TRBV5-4 CASSLALAGGAYEQYF TGTGCCAGCAGCTTGGCACTAGCGGGAGGGGCCTACGAGCAGTACTTC
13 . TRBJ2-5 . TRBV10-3 CAISSTRQETQYF TGTGCCATCAGCTCGACTAGACAAGAGACCCAGTACTTC
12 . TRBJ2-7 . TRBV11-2 CASSLGDLKQYF TGTGCCAGCAGCTTAGGGGACTTAAAGCAGTACTTC
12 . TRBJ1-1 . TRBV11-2 CASSPDFTEAFF TGTGCCAGCAGCCCAGATTTCACTGAAGCTTTCTTT
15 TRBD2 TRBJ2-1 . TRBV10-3 CATLGLAGDYNEQFF TGTGCCACGCTGGGACTAGCGGGAGATTACAATGAGCAGTTCTTC
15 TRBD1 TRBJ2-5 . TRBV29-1 CSVGVPTGVRETQYF TGCAGCGTTGGCGTCCCGACAGGGGTTCGAGAGACCCAGTACTTC